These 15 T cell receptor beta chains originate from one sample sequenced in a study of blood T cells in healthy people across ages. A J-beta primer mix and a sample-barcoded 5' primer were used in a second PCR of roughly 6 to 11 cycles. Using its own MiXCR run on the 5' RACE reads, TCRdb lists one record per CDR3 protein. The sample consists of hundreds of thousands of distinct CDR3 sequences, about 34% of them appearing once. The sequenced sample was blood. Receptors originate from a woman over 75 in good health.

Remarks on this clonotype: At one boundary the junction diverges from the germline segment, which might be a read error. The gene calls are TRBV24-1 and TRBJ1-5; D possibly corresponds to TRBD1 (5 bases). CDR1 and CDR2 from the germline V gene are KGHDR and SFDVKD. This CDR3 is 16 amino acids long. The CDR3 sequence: CATNDRDRTDNQPQHF. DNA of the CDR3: TGTGCCACCAATGATCGGGACCGAACAGACAATCAGCCCCAGCATTTT.

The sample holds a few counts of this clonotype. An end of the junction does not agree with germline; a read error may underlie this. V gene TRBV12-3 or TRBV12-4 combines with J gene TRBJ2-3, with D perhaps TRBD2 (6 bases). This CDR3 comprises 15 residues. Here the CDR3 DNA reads TGTGCCAGCATCTTGGAGGGAAGGGGCACAGATGCGCAGTATTTT. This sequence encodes CASILEGRGTDAQYF.

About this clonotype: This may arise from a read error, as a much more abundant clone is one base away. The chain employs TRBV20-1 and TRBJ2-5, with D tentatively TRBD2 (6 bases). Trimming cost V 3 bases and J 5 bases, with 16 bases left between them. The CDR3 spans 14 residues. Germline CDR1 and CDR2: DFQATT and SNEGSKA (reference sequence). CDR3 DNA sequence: TGCAGTGCTAGCGTCGGGACTCCGGGGGAGACCCAGTACTTC. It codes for CSASVGTPGETQYF.

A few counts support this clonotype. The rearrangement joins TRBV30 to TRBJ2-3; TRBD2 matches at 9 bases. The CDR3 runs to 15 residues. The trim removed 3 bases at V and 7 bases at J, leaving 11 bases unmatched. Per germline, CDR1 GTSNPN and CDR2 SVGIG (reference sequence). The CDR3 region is CAWRGLAGGPNTQYF. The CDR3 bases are TGTGCCTGGAGGGGTCTGGCGGGGGGGCCGAATACGCAGTATTTT. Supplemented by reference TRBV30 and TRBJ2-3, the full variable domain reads SQTIHQWPATLVQPVGSPLSLECTVEGTSNPNLYWYRQAAGRGLQLLFYSVGIGQISSEVPQNLSASRPQDRQFILSSKKLLLSDSGFYLCAWRGLAGGPNTQYFGPGTRLTVL.

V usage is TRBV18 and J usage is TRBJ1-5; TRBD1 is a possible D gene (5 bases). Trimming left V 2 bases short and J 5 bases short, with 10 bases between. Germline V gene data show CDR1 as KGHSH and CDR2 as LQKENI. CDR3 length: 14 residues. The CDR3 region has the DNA TGTGCCAGCTCACCAGCAAGAGGGGATCAGCCCCAGCATTTT. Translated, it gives CASSPARGDQPQHF.

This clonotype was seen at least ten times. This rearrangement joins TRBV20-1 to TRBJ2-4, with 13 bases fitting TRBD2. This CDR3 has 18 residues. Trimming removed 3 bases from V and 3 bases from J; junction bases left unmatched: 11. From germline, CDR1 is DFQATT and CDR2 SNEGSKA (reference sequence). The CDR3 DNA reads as TGCAGTGCTAGGCCGGGACTAGCGGGGAATGATGACAAAAACATTCAGTACTTC. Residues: CSARPGLAGNDDKNIQYF.

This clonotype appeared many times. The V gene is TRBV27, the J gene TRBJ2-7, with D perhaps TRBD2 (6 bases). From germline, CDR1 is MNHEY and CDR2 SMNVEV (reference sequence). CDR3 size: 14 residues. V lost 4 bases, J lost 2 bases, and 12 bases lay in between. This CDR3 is CASSSPGVAYEQYF. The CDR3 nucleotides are TGTGCCAGCAGTTCTCCGGGGGTTGCCTACGAGCAGTACTTC.

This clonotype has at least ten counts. CDR3 sequence: CASSPRRQGGTEAFF. CDR3 nucleotide sequence: TGTGCCAGCAGCCCTAGACGGCAGGGGGGTACTGAAGCTTTCTTT. The chain combines TRBV7-2 with TRBJ1-1, with 7 bases lining up with TRBD1. The germline V gene encodes CDR1 SGHTA and CDR2 FQGNSA. V lost 5 bases, J lost 5 bases, and 11 bases stayed unmatched. The CDR3 sequence is 15 residues long.

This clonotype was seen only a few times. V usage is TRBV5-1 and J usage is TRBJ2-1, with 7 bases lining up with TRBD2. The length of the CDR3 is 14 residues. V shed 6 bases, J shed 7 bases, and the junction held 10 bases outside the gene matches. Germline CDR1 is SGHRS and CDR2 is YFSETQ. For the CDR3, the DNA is TGCGCCAGCACACAGGAAGCGGGAAGGAATGAGCAGTTCTTC. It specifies CASTQEAGRNEQFF.

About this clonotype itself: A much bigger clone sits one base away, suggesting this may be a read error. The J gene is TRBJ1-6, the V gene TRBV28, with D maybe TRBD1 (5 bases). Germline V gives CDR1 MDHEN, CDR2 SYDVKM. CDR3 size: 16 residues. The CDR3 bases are TGTGCCAGCACCGATGGGGGATCAAGGAGTAATCCACCCCTCCACTTT. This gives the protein CASTDGGSRSNPPLHF.

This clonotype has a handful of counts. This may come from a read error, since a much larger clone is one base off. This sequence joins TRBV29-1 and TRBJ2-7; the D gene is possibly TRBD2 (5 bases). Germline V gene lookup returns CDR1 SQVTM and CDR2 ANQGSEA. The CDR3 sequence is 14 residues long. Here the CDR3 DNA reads TGCAGCGTTGAAATAGGATCGGGGTCCTACGGGCAGTACTTC. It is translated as CSVEIGSGSYGQYF.

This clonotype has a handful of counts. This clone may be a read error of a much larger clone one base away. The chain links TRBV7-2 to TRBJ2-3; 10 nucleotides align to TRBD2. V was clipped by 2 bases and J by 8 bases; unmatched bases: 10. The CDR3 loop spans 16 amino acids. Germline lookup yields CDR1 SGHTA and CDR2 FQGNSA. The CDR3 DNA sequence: TGTGCCAGCAGCTTAACCAGCGGGGGGGCCCGAGGTACGCAGTATTTT. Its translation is CASSLTSGGARGTQYF.

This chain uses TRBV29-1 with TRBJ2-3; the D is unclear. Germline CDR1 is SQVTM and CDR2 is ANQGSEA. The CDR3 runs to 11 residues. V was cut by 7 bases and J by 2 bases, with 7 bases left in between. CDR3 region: CSGSSTDTQYF. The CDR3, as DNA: TGCAGCGGTAGTTCCACAGATACGCAGTATTTT.

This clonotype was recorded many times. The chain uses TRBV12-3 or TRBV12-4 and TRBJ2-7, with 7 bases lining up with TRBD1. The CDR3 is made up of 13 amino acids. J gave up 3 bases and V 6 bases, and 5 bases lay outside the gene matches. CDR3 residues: CASRQGQLYEQYF. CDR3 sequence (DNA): TGTGCCAGCAGACAGGGACAGCTCTACGAGCAGTACTTC.

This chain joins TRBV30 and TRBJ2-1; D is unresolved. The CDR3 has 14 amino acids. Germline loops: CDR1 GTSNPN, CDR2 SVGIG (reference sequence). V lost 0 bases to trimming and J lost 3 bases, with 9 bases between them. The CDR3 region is CAWSVRQDYNEQFF. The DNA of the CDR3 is TGTGCCTGGAGTGTAAGGCAGGACTACAATGAGCAGTTCTTC.